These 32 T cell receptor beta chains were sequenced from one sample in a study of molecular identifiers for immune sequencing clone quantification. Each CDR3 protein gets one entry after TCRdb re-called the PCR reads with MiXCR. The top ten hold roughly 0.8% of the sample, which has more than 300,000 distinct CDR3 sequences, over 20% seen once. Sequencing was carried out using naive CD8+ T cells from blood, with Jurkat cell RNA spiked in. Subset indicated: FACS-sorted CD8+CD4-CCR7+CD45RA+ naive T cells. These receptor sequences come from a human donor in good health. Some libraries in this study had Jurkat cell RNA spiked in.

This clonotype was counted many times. As DNA, the CDR3 is TGTGCCAGCAGGGGACAGGGCACAGATACGCAGTATTTT. Translated, it gives CASRGQGTDTQYF. V usage is TRBV28 and J usage is TRBJ2-3, with 8 bases that match TRBD1. The CDR3 consists of 13 residues. CDR1 MDHEN and CDR2 SYDVKM come from the germline V gene. V dropped 6 bases and J dropped 1; count of bases not matched to a gene: 0.

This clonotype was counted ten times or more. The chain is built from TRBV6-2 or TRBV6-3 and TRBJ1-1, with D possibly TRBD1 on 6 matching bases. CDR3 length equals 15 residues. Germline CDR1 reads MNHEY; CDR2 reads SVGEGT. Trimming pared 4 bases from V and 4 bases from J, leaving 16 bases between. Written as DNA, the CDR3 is TGTGCCAGCAGTTTCCCACTACAGGGAGGCACTGAAGCTTTCTTT. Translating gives CASSFPLQGGTEAFF.

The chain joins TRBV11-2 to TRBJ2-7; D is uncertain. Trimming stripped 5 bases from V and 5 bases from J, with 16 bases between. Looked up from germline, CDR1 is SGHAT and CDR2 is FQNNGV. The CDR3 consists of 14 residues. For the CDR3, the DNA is TGTGCCAGCAGCCCCATCGAGGCCCACCACGAGCAGTACTTC. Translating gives CASSPIEAHHEQYF.

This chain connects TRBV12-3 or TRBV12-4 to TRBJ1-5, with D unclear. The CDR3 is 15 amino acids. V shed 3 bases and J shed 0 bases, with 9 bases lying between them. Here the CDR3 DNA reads TGTGCCAGCAGTTTTGGCATTTATAGCAATCAGCCCCAGCATTTT. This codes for CASSFGIYSNQPQHF.

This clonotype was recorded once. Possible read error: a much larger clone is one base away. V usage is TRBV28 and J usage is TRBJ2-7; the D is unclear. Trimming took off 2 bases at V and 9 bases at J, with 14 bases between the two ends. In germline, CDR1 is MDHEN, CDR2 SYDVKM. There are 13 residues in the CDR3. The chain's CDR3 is CASSLLQAWGQYF. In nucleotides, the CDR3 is TGTGCCAGCAGTTTACTCCAGGCTTGGGGGCAGTACTTC.

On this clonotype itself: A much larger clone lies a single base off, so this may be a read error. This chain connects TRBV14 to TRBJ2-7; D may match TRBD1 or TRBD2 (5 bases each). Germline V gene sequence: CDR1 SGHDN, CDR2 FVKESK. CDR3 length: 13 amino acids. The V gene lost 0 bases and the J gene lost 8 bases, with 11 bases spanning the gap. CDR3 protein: CASSQDRAGKQYF. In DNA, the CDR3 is TGTGCCAGCAGCCAAGACAGGGCGGGCAAGCAGTACTTC.

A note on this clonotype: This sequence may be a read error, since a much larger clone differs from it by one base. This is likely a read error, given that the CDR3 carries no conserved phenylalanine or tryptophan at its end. In nucleotides, the CDR3 is TGTGCCAGCAGTTCATCGTACCAAGAGACCCAGTACCTC. It codes for CASSSSYQETQYL. The chain uses TRBV27 and TRBJ2-5; no definite D call. Trimming took off 4 bases at V and 0 bases at J, with 6 bases between the two ends. CDR3 length equals 13 residues. The germline V gene has CDR1 MNHEY and CDR2 SMNVEV (reference sequence).

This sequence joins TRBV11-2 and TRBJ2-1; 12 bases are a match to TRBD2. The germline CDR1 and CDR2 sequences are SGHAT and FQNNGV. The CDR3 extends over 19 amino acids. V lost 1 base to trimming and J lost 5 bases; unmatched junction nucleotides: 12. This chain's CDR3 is CASSLGRLAGDRQDNEQFF. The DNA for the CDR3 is TGTGCCAGCAGCTTAGGCCGACTAGCGGGAGACCGTCAGGACAATGAGCAGTTCTTC.

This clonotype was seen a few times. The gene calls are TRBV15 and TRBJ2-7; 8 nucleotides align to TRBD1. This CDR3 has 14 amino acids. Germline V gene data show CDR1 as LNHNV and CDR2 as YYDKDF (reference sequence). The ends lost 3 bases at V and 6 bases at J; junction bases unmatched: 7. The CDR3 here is CATSSRDRLVEQYF. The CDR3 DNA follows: TGTGCCACCAGCAGCCGGGACAGGCTGGTCGAGCAGTACTTC.

The CDR3 nucleotides are TGTGCCACAGCCCCCTGGGGCAATCAGCCCCAGCATTTT. Its translation is CATAPWGNQPQHF. The chain couples TRBV15 to TRBJ1-5; D is unresolved. CDR3 length equals 13 residues. Trimming pared 9 bases from V and 2 bases from J, leaving 11 bases between. Looked up from germline, CDR1 is LNHNV and CDR2 is YYDKDF (reference sequence).

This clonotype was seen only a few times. The CDR3 spells CASNKGPGELFF. The CDR3 DNA sequence: TGTGCCAGCAACAAAGGGCCCGGGGAGCTGTTTTTT. The rearrangement joins TRBV6-2 or TRBV6-3 to TRBJ2-2, with D unresolved. The CDR3 totals 12 residues. Germline V lookup: CDR1 MNHEY, CDR2 SVGEGT. V lost 7 bases and J lost 6, with 9 bases in between.

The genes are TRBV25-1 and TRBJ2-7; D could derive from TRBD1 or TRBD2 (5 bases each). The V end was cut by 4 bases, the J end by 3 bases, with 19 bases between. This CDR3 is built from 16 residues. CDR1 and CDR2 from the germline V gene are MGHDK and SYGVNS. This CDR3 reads CASSAGASPLFYEQYF. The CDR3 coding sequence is TGTGCCAGCAGTGCCGGGGCTAGCCCGCTTTTCTACGAGCAGTACTTC.

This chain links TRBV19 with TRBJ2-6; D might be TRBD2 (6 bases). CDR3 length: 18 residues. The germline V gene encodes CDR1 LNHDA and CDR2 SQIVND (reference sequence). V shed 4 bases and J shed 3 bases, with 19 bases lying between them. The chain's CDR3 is CASSNLEGPRHGANVLTF. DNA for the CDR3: TGTGCCAGTAGTAACCTGGAGGGTCCGAGGCATGGGGCCAACGTCCTGACTTTC.

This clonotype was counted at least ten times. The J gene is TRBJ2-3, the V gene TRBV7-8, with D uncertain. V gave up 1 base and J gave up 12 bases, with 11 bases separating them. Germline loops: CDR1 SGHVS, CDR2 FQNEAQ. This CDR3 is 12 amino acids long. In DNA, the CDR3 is TGTGCCAGCAGCTTAGAAGGGCTTCACCAGTATTTT. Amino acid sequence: CASSLEGLHQYF.

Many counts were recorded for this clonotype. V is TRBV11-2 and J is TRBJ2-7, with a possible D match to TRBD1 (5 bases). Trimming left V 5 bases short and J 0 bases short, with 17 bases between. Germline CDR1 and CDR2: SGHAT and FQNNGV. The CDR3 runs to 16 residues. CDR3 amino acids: CASSGPPQVSSYEQYF. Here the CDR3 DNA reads TGTGCCAGCAGCGGACCTCCACAGGTATCCTCCTACGAGCAGTACTTC. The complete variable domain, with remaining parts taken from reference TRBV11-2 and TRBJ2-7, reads EAGVAQSPRYKIIEKRQSVAFWCNPISGHATLYWYQQILGQGPKLLIQFQNNGVVDDSQLPKDRFSAERLKGVDSTLKIQPAKLEDSAVYLCASSGPPQVSSYEQYFGPGTRLTVT.

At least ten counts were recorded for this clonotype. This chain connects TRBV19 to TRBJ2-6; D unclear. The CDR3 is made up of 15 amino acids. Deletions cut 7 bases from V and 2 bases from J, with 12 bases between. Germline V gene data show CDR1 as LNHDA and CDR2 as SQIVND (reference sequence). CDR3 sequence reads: CASTPVAAGANVLTF. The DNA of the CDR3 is TGTGCCAGTACCCCAGTCGCGGCTGGGGCCAACGTCCTGACTTTC.

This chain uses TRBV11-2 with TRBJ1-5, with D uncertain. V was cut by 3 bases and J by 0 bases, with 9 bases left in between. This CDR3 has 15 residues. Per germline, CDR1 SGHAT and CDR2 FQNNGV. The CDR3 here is CASSLSVSSNQPQHF. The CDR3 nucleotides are TGTGCCAGCAGCTTGTCAGTGTCTAGCAATCAGCCCCAGCATTTT.

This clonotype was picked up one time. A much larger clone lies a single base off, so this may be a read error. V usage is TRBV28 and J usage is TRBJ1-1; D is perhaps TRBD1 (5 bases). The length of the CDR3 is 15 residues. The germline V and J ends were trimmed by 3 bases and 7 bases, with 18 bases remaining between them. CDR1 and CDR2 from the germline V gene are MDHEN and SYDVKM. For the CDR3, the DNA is TGTGCCAGCAGTTTGGTCGTTCGGGGGGGTAATGAAGCTTTCTTT. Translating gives CASSLVVRGGNEAFF.

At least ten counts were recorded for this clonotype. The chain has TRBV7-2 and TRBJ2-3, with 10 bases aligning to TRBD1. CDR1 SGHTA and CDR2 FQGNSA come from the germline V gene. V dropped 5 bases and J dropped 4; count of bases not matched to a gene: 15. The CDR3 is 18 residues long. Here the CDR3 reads CASSNPIFGQGVADTQYF. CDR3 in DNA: TGTGCCAGCAGCAACCCAATATTCGGACAGGGGGTAGCAGATACGCAGTATTTT.

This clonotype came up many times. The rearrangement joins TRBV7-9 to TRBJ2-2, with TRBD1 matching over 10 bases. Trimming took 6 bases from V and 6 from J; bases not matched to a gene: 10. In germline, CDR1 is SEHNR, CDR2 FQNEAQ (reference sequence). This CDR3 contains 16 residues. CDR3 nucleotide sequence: TGTGCCAGCAGTTCCCCGGGACAGGGGACCTCCGGGGAGCTGTTTTTT. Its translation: CASSSPGQGTSGELFF.

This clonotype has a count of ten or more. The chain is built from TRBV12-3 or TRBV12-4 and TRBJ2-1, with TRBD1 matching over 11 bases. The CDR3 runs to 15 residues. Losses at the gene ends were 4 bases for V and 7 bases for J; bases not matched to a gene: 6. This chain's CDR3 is CASSSPGQGENEQFF. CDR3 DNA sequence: TGTGCCAGCAGTTCCCCGGGACAGGGGGAAAATGAGCAGTTCTTC.

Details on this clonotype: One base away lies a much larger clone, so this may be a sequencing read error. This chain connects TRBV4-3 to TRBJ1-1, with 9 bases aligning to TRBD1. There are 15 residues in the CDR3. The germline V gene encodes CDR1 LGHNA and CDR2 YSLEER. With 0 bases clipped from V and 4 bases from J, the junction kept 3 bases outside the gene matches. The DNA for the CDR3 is TGCGCCAGCAGCCAAGAGACACAGGGGGCCACTGAAGCTTTCTTT. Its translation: CASSQETQGATEAFF.

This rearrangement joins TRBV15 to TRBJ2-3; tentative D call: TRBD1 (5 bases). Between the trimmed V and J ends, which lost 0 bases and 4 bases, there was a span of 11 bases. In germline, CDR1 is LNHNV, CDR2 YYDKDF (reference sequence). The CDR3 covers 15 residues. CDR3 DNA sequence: TGTGCCACCAGCAGAGAGACAGATTCGTCAGATACGCAGTATTTT. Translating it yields CATSRETDSSDTQYF.

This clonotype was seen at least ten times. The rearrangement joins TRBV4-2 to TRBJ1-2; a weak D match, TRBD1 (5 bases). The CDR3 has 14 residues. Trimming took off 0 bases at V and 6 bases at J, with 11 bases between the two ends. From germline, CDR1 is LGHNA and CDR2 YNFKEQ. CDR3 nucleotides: TGTGCCAGCAGCCAAGATTCAGGGCGGAATGGCTACACCTTC. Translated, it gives CASSQDSGRNGYTF.

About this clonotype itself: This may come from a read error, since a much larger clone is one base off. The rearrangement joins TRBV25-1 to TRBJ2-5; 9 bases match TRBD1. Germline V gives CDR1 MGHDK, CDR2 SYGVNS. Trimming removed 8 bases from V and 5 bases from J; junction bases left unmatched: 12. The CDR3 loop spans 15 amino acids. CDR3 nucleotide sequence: TGTGCCAGCGACCCCCCGGGACAGGGTTTTGAGACCCAGTACTTC. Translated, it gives CASDPPGQGFETQYF.

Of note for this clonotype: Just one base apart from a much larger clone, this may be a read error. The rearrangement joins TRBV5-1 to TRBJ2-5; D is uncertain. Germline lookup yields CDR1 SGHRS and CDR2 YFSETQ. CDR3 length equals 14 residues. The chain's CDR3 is CAGSSHLFGETQYF. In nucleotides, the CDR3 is TGCGCCGGCAGCTCACACCTCTTTGGGGAGACCCAGTACTTC.

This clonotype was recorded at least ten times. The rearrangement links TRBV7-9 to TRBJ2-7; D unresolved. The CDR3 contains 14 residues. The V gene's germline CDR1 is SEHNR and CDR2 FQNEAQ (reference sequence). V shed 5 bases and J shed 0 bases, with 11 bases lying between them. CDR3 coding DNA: TGTGCCAGCAGCCAAAGCGTTAGCTCCTACGAGCAGTACTTC. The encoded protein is CASSQSVSSYEQYF.

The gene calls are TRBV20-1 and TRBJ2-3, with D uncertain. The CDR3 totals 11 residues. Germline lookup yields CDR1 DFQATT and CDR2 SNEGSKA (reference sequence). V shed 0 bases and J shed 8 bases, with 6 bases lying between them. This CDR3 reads CSAREIGTQYF. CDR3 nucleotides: TGCAGTGCTAGAGAAATTGGTACGCAGTATTTT.

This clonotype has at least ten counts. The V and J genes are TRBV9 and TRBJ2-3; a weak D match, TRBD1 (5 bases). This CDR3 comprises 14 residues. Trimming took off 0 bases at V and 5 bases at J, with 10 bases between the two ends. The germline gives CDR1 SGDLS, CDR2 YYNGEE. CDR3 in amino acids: CASSVEGKIDTQYF. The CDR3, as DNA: TGTGCCAGCAGCGTAGAGGGGAAGATAGATACGCAGTATTTT.

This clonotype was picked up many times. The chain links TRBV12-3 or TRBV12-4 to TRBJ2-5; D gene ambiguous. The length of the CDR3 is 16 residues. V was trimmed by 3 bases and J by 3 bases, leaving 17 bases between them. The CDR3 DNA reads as TGTGCCAGCAGTTTTCTGGGAAGGGTTGAGGAAGAGACCCAGTACTTC. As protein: CASSFLGRVEEETQYF.

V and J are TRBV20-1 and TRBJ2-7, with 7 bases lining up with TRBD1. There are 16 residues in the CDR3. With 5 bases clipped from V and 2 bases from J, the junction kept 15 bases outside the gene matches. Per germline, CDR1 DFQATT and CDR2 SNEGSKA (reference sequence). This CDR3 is CSAPPEIRGSPYEQYF. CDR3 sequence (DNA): TGCAGTGCTCCCCCAGAGATCAGGGGGAGCCCCTACGAGCAGTACTTC.

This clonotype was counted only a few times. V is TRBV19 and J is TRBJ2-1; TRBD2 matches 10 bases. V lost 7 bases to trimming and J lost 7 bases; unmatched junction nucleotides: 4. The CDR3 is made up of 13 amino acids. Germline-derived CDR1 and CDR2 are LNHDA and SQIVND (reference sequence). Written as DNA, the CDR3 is TGTGCCAGTAACGAGCGGGAGGGTAATGAGCAGTTCTTC. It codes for CASNEREGNEQFF. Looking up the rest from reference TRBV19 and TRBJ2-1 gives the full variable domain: DGGITQSPKYLFRKEGQNVTLSCEQNLNHDAMYWYRQDPGQGLRLIYYSQIVNDFQKGDIAEGYSVSREKKESFPLTVTSAQKNPTAFYLCASNEREGNEQFFGPGTRLTVL.